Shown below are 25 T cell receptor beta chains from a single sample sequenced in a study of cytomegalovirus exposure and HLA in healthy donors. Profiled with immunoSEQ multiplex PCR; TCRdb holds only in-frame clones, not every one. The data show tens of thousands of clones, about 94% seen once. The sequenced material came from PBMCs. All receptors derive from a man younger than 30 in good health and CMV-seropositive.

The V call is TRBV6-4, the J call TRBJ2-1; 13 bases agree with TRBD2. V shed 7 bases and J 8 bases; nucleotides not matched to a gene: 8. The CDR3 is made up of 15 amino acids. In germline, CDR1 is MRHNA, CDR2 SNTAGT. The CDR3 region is CASKVLAGGRDEQFF. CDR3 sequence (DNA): TGTGCCAGCAAAGTACTAGCGGGAGGGCGCGATGAGCAGTTCTTC.

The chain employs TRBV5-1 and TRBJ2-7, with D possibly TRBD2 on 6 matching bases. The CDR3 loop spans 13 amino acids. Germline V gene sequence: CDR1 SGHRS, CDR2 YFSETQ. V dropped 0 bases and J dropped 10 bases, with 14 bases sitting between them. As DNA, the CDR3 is TGCGCCAGCAGCTTGGCGGGAGCCGATCCTCAGTACTTC. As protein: CASSLAGADPQYF.

The CDR3 protein is CASSSAHNQPQHF. The CDR3 DNA reads TGTGCCAGTAGTAGCGCGCACAATCAGCCCCAGCATTTT. The J gene is TRBJ1-5, the V gene TRBV19; D is ambiguous. The CDR3 sequence is 13 residues long. Germline CDR1 LNHDA, CDR2 SQIVND (reference sequence). Deletions cut 4 bases from V and 3 bases from J, with 7 bases between. Filled out from reference TRBV19 and TRBJ1-5, the complete variable domain reads DGGITQSPKYLFRKEGQNVTLSCEQNLNHDAMYWYRQDPGQGLRLIYYSQIVNDFQKGDIAEGYSVSREKKESFPLTVTSAQKNPTAFYLCASSSAHNQPQHFGDGTRLSIL.

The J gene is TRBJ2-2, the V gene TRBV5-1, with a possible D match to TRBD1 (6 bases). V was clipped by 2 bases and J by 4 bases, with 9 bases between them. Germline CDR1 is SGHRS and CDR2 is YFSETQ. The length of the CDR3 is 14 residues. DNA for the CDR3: TGCGCCAGCAGCTTTGAGACAGGCACCGGGGAGCTGTTTTTT. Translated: CASSFETGTGELFF. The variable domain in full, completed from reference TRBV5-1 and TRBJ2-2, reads KAGVTQTPRYLIKTRGQQVTLSCSPISGHRSVSWYQQTPGQGLQFLFEYFSETQRNKGNFPGRFSGRQFSNSRSEMNVSTLELGDSALYLCASSFETGTGELFFGEGSRLTVL.

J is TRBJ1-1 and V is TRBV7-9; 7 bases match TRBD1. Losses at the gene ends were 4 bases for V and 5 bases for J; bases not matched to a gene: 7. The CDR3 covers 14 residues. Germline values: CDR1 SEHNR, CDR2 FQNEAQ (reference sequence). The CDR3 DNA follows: TGTGCCAGCAGCTCAAACTCAGGGGGTACTGAAGCTTTCTTT. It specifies CASSSNSGGTEAFF.

CDR3 sequence (DNA): TGTGCCAGCAGGCCCACAGGTAGCTCCTATAATTCACCCCTCCACTTT. This gives the protein CASRPTGSSYNSPLHF. The rearrangement uses TRBV6-6 and TRBJ1-6, with D possibly matching TRBD1 (5 bases). V dropped 6 bases and J dropped 0 bases, with 12 bases sitting between them. Per the germline V gene, CDR1 is MNHNY and CDR2 is SVGAGI (reference sequence). This CDR3 contains 16 residues.

CDR3 coding DNA: TGTGCCACCAGTGATCGGGACTCACGCACAGATACGCAGTATTTT. Translation gives CATSDRDSRTDTQYF. The V gene is TRBV15, the J gene TRBJ2-3, with D possibly matching TRBD2 (6 bases). Germline V gene sequence: CDR1 LNHNV, CDR2 YYDKDF (reference sequence). Trimming removed 6 bases at V and 1 base at J, with 14 bases between. CDR3 size: 15 residues.

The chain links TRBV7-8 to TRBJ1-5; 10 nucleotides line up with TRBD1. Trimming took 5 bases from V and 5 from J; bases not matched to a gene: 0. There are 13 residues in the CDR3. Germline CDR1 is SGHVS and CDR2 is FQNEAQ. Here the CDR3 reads CASSGQGDQPQHF. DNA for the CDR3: TGTGCCAGCAGCGGACAGGGGGATCAGCCCCAGCATTTT.

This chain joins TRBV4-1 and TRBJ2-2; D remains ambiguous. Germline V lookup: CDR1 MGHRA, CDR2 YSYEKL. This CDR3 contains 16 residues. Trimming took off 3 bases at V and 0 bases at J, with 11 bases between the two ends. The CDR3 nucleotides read TGCGCCAGCAGCCATGGTAGGCTAGCGAACACCGGGGAGCTGTTTTTT. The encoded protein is CASSHGRLANTGELFF.

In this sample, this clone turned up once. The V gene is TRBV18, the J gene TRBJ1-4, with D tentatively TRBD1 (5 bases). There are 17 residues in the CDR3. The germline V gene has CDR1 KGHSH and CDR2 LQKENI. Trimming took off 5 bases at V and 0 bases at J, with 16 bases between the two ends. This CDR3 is CASSGQQNRATNEKLFF. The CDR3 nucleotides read TGTGCCAGCTCAGGACAACAGAATCGAGCAACTAATGAAAAACTGTTTTTT.

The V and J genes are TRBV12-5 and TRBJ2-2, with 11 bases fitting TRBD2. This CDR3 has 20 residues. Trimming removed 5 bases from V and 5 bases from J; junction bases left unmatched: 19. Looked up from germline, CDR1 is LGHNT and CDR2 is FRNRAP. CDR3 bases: TGTGCTAGTGGTCCCCGTGGGACTAGCGGAACTGGAGTTGGGACCGGGGAGCTGTTTTTT. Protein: CASGPRGTSGTGVGTGELFF.

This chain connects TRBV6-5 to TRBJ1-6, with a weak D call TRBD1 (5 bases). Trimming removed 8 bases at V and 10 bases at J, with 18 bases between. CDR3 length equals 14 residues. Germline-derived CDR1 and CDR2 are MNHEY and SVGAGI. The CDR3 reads CASDKSLEGSPLHF. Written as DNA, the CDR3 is TGTGCCAGCGATAAGAGCCTGGAGGGGTCACCCCTCCACTTT.

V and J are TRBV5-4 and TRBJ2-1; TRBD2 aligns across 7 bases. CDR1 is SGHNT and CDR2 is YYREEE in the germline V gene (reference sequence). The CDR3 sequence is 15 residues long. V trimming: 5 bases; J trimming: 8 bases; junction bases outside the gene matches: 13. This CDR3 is CASSIDGRTGDEQFF. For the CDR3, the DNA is TGTGCCAGCAGTATAGACGGGAGGACGGGCGATGAGCAGTTCTTC.

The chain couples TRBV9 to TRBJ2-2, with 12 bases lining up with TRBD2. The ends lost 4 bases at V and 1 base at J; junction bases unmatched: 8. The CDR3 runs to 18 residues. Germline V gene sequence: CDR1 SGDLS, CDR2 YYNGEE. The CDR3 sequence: CASSHPRLAGENTGELFF. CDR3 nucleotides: TGTGCCAGCAGCCATCCGCGACTAGCGGGAGAGAACACCGGGGAGCTGTTTTTT.

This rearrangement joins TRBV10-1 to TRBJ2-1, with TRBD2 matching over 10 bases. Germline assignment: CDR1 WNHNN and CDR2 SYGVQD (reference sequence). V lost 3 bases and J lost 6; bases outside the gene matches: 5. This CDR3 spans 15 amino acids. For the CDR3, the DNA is TGCGCCAGCAGTGACGGAGCGGGAGGGCTCAATGAGCAGTTCTTC. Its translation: CASSDGAGGLNEQFF.

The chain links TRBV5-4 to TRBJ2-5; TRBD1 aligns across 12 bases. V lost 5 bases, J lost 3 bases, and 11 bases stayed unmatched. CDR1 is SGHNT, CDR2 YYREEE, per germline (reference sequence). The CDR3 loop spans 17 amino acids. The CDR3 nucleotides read TGTGCCAGCAGTTCCGGGACAGGGGGCGCCTATGAAGAGACCCAGTACTTC. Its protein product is CASSSGTGGAYEETQYF.

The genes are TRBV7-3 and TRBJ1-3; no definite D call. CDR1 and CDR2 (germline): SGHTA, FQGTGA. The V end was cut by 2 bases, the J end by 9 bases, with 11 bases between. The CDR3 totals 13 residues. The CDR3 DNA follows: TGTGCCAGCAGCTTACAACTCGGTAGCACCATATATTTT. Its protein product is CASSLQLGSTIYF.

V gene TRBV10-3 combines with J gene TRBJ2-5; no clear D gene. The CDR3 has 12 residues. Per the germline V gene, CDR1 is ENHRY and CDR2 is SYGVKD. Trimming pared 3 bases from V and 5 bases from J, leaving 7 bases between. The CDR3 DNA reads TGTGCCATCAGTGAAGTTGAGGAGACCCAGTACTTC. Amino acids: CAISEVEETQYF.

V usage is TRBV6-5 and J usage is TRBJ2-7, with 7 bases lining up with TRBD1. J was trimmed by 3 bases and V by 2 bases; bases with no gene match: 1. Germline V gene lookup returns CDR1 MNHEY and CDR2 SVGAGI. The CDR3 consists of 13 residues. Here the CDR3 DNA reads TGTGCCAGCAGTTACCGGACAGGCTACGAGCAGTACTTC. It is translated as CASSYRTGYEQYF.

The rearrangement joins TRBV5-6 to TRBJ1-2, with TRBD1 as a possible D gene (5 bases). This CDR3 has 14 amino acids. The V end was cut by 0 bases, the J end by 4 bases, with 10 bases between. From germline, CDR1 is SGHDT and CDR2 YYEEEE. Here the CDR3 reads CASSLARTFYGYTF. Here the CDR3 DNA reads TGTGCCAGCAGCTTGGCCCGGACATTCTATGGCTACACCTTC.

The CDR3 sequence: CASSVIGGEQYF. CDR3 sequence (DNA): TGTGCCAGTAGTGTCATCGGGGGCGAGCAGTACTTC. J is TRBJ2-7 and V is TRBV19, with a tentative D call TRBD2 (6 bases). V was shortened by 5 bases and J by 6 bases, with 11 bases between the two germline ends. The CDR3 length is 12 residues. Per the germline V gene, CDR1 is LNHDA and CDR2 is SQIVND (reference sequence).

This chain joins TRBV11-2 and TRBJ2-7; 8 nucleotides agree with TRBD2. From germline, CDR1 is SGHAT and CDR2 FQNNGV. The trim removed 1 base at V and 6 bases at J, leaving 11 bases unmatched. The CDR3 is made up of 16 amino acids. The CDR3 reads CASSLVGVAGIGEQYF. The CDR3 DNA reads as TGTGCCAGCAGCTTAGTAGGGGTAGCGGGAATCGGCGAGCAGTACTTC. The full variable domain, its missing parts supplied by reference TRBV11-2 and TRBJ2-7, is EAGVAQSPRYKIIEKRQSVAFWCNPISGHATLYWYQQILGQGPKLLIQFQNNGVVDDSQLPKDRFSAERLKGVDSTLKIQPAKLEDSAVYLCASSLVGVAGIGEQYFGPGTRLTVT.

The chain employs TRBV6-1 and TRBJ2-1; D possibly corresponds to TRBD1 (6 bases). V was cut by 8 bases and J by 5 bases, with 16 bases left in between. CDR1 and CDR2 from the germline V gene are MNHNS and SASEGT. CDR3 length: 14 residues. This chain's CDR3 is CASGAHRADNEQFF. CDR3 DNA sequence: TGTGCCAGCGGGGCTCACAGGGCCGACAATGAGCAGTTCTTC.

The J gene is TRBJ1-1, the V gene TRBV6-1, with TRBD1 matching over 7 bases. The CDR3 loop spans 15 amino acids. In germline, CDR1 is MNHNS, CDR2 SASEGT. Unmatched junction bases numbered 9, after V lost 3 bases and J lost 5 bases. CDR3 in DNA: TGTGCCAGCAGTGAGGAGGGGGCGGTAGTTACTGAAGCTTTCTTT. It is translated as CASSEEGAVVTEAFF.

CDR3 in amino acids: CASTGDYGYTF. The CDR3 nucleotides are TGTGCCAGCACCGGGGACTATGGCTACACCTTC. V is TRBV6-1 and J is TRBJ1-2; D unresolved. The CDR3 has 11 residues. Germline CDR1 and CDR2: MNHNS and SASEGT. V lost 7 bases and J lost 3, with 6 bases in between.